The clone carrying this TCR beta chain was seen at least ten times. Its matching antigen is unknown. The data stem from a study of molecular identifiers for immune sequencing clone quantification. Findings of the study overall: Clonotypes topping 20 RNA copies carried over 97% of effector molecules but under 1% of naive ones. Even with 1 million or so naive cells present, spiked Jurkat TCR RNA from one cell was reportedly detectable.

From approximately 20,000 to 1,000,000 sorted cells, naive CD8 libraries were generated with 10%, 30% or 50% RNA. V was trimmed by 6 bases and J by 5 bases, leaving 19 bases between them. The CDR3 runs to 16 residues. Libraries of bulk TCR were made by previously described methods (with listed TCR primers). TCRdb re-derived calls from the PCR reads in MiXCR, one entry per CDR3 protein. The data show tens of thousands of distinct CDR3 sequences, with around 20% seen just once and 1% to 1.2% held by the top ten. The chain couples TRBV12-3 or TRBV12-4 to TRBJ2-2, with D perhaps assigned TRBD1 or TRBD2 (5 bases each). The clonotype comes from a human donor in good health. Some libraries in this study had Jurkat cell RNA spiked in. The source material was naive CD8+ T cells from blood, with Jurkat cell RNA spiked in. Noted subset: FACS-sorted CD8+CD4-CCR7+CD45RA+ naive T cells. The CDR3 DNA sequence: TGTGCCAGCAGACAATCCCGGGACCGAGAGACCGGGGAGCTGTTTTTT. Translation gives CASRQSRDRETGELFF.